The 8 T cell receptor beta chains in this list originate from one sample, sequenced in a study of T cells in narcolepsy. Some clones are missing from TCRdb's copy, which holds only in-frame ones; the method was immunoSEQ multiplex PCR. The sample records some 23,000 clones, roughly 83% being singletons. The sample was CD45RA- memory CD4+ T cells from PBMCs. The receptors derive from a human donor with narcolepsy.

The rearrangement uses TRBV5-3 and TRBJ2-1; 7 nucleotides agree with TRBD2. TRBV5-3 counts as an open reading frame of uncertain function. The CDR3 consists of 14 residues. V lost 1 base, J lost 9 bases, and 7 bases stayed unmatched. The CDR3 sequence: CARSLWAGDCEQFF. DNA for the CDR3: TGTGCCAGAAGCTTGTGGGCGGGGGACTGTGAGCAGTTCTTC.

This clone was seen a single time. CDR3: CASSDISGANVLTF. CDR3 DNA: TGTGCCAGTTCAGACATCTCTGGGGCCAACGTCCTGACTTTC. The rearrangement joins TRBV19 to TRBJ2-6; D uncertain. The V gene lost 8 bases and the J gene lost 0 bases, with 8 bases spanning the gap. The CDR3 is 14 residues long. Germline V gene lookup returns CDR1 LNHDA and CDR2 SQIVND (reference sequence).

J is TRBJ2-3 and V is TRBV9; 7 bases line up with TRBD2. The trim removed 3 bases at V and 3 bases at J, leaving 7 bases unmatched. The length of the CDR3 is 15 residues. The germline V gene encodes CDR1 SGDLS and CDR2 YYNGEE. The CDR3 spells CASSGEGWETDTQYF. The CDR3 DNA reads TGTGCCAGCAGCGGGGAGGGATGGGAAACAGATACGCAGTATTTT.

The V call is TRBV2, the J call TRBJ1-6; D gene uncertain. The CDR3 has 12 amino acids. Trimming stripped 6 bases from V and 5 bases from J, with 5 bases between. The V gene's germline CDR1 is SNHLY and CDR2 FYNNEI. CDR3 amino acids: CASSPNNSPLHF. The CDR3 nucleotides read TGTGCCAGCAGCCCAAATAATTCACCCCTCCACTTT.

The chain recombines TRBV5-6 with TRBJ2-1, with 9 bases fitting TRBD1. Germline loops: CDR1 SGHDT, CDR2 YYEEEE. V shed 0 bases and J 5 bases; nucleotides not matched to a gene: 6. The length of the CDR3 is 16 residues. For the CDR3, the DNA is TGTGCCAGCAGCTTGGATACAGGGGGCATCAACAATGAGCAGTTCTTC. It yields the protein CASSLDTGGINNEQFF.

The chain links TRBV4-1 to TRBJ1-1; D might be TRBD1 (6 bases). From germline, CDR1 is MGHRA and CDR2 YSYEKL. The CDR3 has 15 amino acids. V shed 6 bases and J shed 2 bases, with 16 bases lying between them. CDR3 sequence reads: CASREPTGRNTEAFF. CDR3 sequence (DNA): TGCGCCAGCAGGGAACCGACAGGACGAAACACTGAAGCTTTCTTT.

This chain links TRBV27 with TRBJ2-2; maybe TRBD2 (6 bases). In germline, CDR1 is MNHEY, CDR2 SMNVEV (reference sequence). The CDR3 sequence is 13 residues long. Trimming took 4 bases from V and 7 from J, leaving 10 bases between them. The CDR3, as DNA: TGTGCCAGCAGTTGGGGGGAGAACGGGGAGCTGTTTTTT. This gives the protein CASSWGENGELFF.

A word on this clone: An end of the junction does not agree with germline; a read error may underlie this. Other nucleotide sequences in the sample specify the same CDR3. This chain links TRBV19 with TRBJ2-5; 12 bases align to TRBD2. CDR1 is LNHDA and CDR2 is SQIVND in the germline V gene (reference sequence). This CDR3 has 13 amino acids. This chain's CDR3 is CASSFRLAGDLYF. The CDR3 bases are TGCGCCAGTAGTTTTAGACTAGCGGGAGATCTCTACTTC. Full variable domain (missing parts from reference TRBV19 and TRBJ2-5): DGGITQSPKYLFRKEGQNVTLSCEQNLNHDAMYWYRQDPGQGLRLIYYSQIVNDFQKGDIAEGYSVSREKKESFPLTVTSAQKNPTAFYLCASSFRLAGDLYFGPGTRLLVL.